Each of the 20 T cell receptor beta chains below was sequenced from the same sample in a study of blood T cell repertoires in COVID-19. TCRdb's copy holds only in-frame clones and misses some; the assay was immunoSEQ multiplex PCR. The sample consists of 250,000 to 350,000 clones, 75% to 90% of them appearing once. Source material: peripheral blood. Source of these receptors: a woman aged 45-65 years who had recovered from COVID-19.

This clone was seen only a few times. This chain connects TRBV7-6 to TRBJ1-5; D is possibly TRBD1 (6 bases). Germline V gene sequence: CDR1 SGHVS, CDR2 FNYEAQ. The length of the CDR3 is 15 residues. Trimming left V 2 bases short and J 4 bases short, with 12 bases between. Here the CDR3 DNA reads TGTGCCAGCAGCTTAAACAGGGAGCCTAATCAGCCCCAGCATTTT. Protein product: CASSLNREPNQPQHF. The full variable domain, with the rest looked up from reference TRBV7-6 and TRBJ1-5, is GAGVSQSPRYKVTKRGQDVALRCDPISGHVSLYWYRQALGQGPEFLTYFNYEAQQDKSGLPNDRFSAERPEGSISTLTIQRTEQRDSAMYRCASSLNREPNQPQHFGDGTRLSIL.

The chain employs TRBV6-6 and TRBJ2-3, with a possible D match to TRBD1 (6 bases). In germline, CDR1 is MNHNY, CDR2 SVGAGI (reference sequence). This CDR3 spans 15 amino acids. Trimming took off 2 bases at V and 5 bases at J, with 14 bases between the two ends. The CDR3, as DNA: TGTGCCAGCAGTTACGACAGGAGGTTGGGAGATACGCAGTATTTT. Translation gives CASSYDRRLGDTQYF.

The V call is TRBV28, the J call TRBJ2-1; 13 bases are a match to TRBD2. This CDR3 region has 14 residues. The J segment lost 15 bases and the V segment lost 7 bases, leaving 12 bases of the junction unmatched. The V gene's germline CDR1 is MDHEN and CDR2 SYDVKM. The CDR3 DNA reads as TGTGCCAGCATCGAACTAGCGGGAGGGCATGTGCTGTTCTTC. Amino acid sequence: CASIELAGGHVLFF.

The J gene is TRBJ2-7, the V gene TRBV6-5, with D perhaps TRBD1 (5 bases). CDR1 is MNHEY and CDR2 is SVGAGI in the germline V gene. Trimming stripped 6 bases from V and 2 bases from J, with 14 bases between. The CDR3 length is 14 residues. CDR3 sequence (DNA): TGTGCCAGCAGCTCCCGACAGCCGCCCTACGAGCAGTACTTC. It is translated as CASSSRQPPYEQYF.

This clone was seen once. The V and J genes are TRBV6-5 and TRBJ1-6; a possible D gene is TRBD1 (6 bases). The CDR3 totals 15 residues. Germline loops: CDR1 MNHEY, CDR2 SVGAGI. Trimming stripped 6 bases from V and 7 bases from J, with 16 bases between. CDR3 nucleotide sequence: TGTGCCAGCAGGGGGGGGGCTAGGGGAAATTCACCCCTCCACTTT. Amino acid sequence: CASRGGARGNSPLHF.

CDR3 DNA sequence: TGTGCCAGTAGGACTAGCGGGAGAGAAGAGACCCAGTACTTC. Translating gives CASRTSGREETQYF. The V and J genes are TRBV19 and TRBJ2-5; TRBD2 matches at 12 bases. Trimming took 6 bases from V and 3 from J; bases not matched to a gene: 2. The CDR3 has 14 residues. CDR1 LNHDA and CDR2 SQIVND come from the germline V gene (reference sequence).

This chain links TRBV6-5 with TRBJ1-2; D call uncertain. The CDR3 consists of 14 residues. Trimming shortened V by 4 bases and J by 2 bases, and 11 bases separated the two germline ends. Looked up from germline, CDR1 is MNHEY and CDR2 is SVGAGI. DNA for the CDR3: TGTGCCAGCAGTTCGGGAGGTGGGAACTATGGCTACACCTTC. Its protein is CASSSGGGNYGYTF.

The rearrangement links TRBV30 to TRBJ2-3; 10 bases map to TRBD2. Trimming cost V 7 bases and J 5 bases; bases outside gene matches: 3. The CDR3 length is 12 residues. Germline loops: CDR1 GTSNPN, CDR2 SVGIG (reference sequence). The CDR3 coding sequence is TGTGCCTCTAGCGGGGGTATAGATACGCAGTATTTT. Translating it yields CASSGGIDTQYF.

CDR3 region: CASSSGQFSYNEQFF. Written as DNA, the CDR3 is TGTGCCAGCAGTTCGGGACAGTTTTCCTACAATGAGCAGTTCTTC. This chain links TRBV28 with TRBJ2-1, with 7 bases fitting TRBD1. The V gene's germline CDR1 is MDHEN and CDR2 SYDVKM. The CDR3 sequence is 15 residues long. Trimming removed 4 bases from V and 1 base from J; junction bases left unmatched: 4.

As to this clone: A read error may produce the germline difference seen at one junction end. The gene calls are TRBV7-7 and TRBJ2-3; D perhaps matches TRBD1 (5 bases). The CDR3 totals 13 residues. Per the germline V gene, CDR1 is SSHAT and CDR2 is FNYEAQ (reference sequence). The CDR3 nucleotides are TGTGCTAGCAGCTTAGATAGGGGAGATACGCAGTATTTT. Translation gives CASSLDRGDTQYF.

This chain links TRBV18 with TRBJ2-6; no firm D call. The CDR3 runs to 15 residues. Germline CDR1 and CDR2: KGHSH and LQKENI. Trimming stripped 2 bases from V and 0 bases from J, with 5 bases between. CDR3 bases: TGTGCCAGCTCACCAGTGAGCTCTGGGGCCAACGTCCTGACTTTC. It encodes CASSPVSSGANVLTF.

As concerns this clone: One end of the junction does not line up with germline, which may come from a read error. The rearrangement uses TRBV29-1 and TRBJ1-6; possible D gene TRBD1, 6 bases. Germline V CDR1 and CDR2: SQVTM, ANQGSEA. The CDR3 sequence is 13 residues long. The CDR3: CSVDGVPGAGVLF. In DNA form, the CDR3 reads TGCAGCGTTGATGGGGTTCCTGGGGCAGGGGTACTCTTT.

A single count supports this clone. This chain uses TRBV5-4 with TRBJ1-2, with 8 bases that match TRBD1. The CDR3 has 14 residues. Germline V lookup: CDR1 SGHNT, CDR2 YYREEE (reference sequence). V shed 5 bases, J shed 4 bases, and the junction held 7 bases outside the gene matches. For the CDR3, the DNA is TGTGCCAGCAGACACCGGGACAGGATCTATGGCTACACCTTC. It yields the protein CASRHRDRIYGYTF.

The chain couples TRBV9 to TRBJ2-7, with TRBD2 as a possible D gene (6 bases). The V gene's germline CDR1 is SGDLS and CDR2 YYNGEE. Trimming left V 0 bases short and J 7 bases short, with 11 bases between. The CDR3 is made up of 13 amino acids. CDR3 DNA sequence: TGTGCCAGCAGCGTAGGGCGTGGGGGGGAGCAGTACTTC. Protein product: CASSVGRGGEQYF.

The chain is built from TRBV5-8 and TRBJ2-2; the match to TRBD2 covers 9 bases. The V segment lost 1 base and the J segment 5 bases; nucleotides outside the gene matches: 6. Germline loops: CDR1 SGHTS, CDR2 YDEGEE. The CDR3 spans 16 residues. The CDR3 loop is CASSLPAGGVTGELFF. CDR3 nucleotide sequence: TGTGCCAGCAGCTTGCCGGCGGGAGGGGTTACCGGGGAGCTGTTTTTT.

This clone was counted a few times. The rearrangement links TRBV27 to TRBJ1-5, with no clear D. The CDR3 runs 15 residues. Per the germline V gene, CDR1 is MNHEY and CDR2 is SMNVEV (reference sequence). The V and J ends lost 2 bases and 0 bases respectively, with 8 bases between them. The DNA of the CDR3 is TGTGCCAGCAGTTTACGGGGTTATAGCAATCAGCCCCAGCATTTT. Translation: CASSLRGYSNQPQHF.

V and J are TRBV6-8 and TRBJ1-4; tentatively, D is TRBD1 (6 bases). This CDR3 spans 15 amino acids. Between the trimmed V and J ends, which lost 2 bases and 5 bases, there was a span of 12 bases. Germline values: CDR1 MNHGY, CDR2 SAAAGT. CDR3 amino acids: CASSYGGLLNEKLFF. The DNA of the CDR3 is TGTGCCAGCAGTTACGGGGGCTTGCTAAATGAAAAACTGTTTTTT.

The V call is TRBV19, the J call TRBJ1-1; 8 bases fit TRBD1. The CDR3 has 17 amino acids. Per the germline V gene, CDR1 is LNHDA and CDR2 is SQIVND (reference sequence). With 5 bases clipped from V and 4 bases from J, the junction kept 15 bases outside the gene matches. CDR3 amino acids: CASSEPGRRGPTTEAFF. CDR3 nucleotide sequence: TGTGCCAGTAGTGAACCGGGACGCAGGGGGCCTACCACTGAAGCTTTCTTT.

The chain uses TRBV7-9 and TRBJ1-2; the match to TRBD1 covers 10 bases. V lost 1 base to trimming and J lost 3 bases; unmatched junction nucleotides: 5. Germline lookup yields CDR1 SEHNR and CDR2 FQNEAQ (reference sequence). The CDR3 is 16 amino acids. CDR3 DNA sequence: TGTGCCAGCAGCTTAGGGTGGGACAGGGGCGACTATGGCTACACCTTC. Amino acids: CASSLGWDRGDYGYTF.

CDR3 in amino acids: CASSLETSGGLVLYEQFF. The CDR3 DNA reads as TGCGCCAGCAGCTTGGAGACTAGCGGGGGATTAGTTCTCTATGAGCAGTTCTTC. This chain joins TRBV5-1 and TRBJ2-1; 12 bases are shared with TRBD2. CDR1 and CDR2 (germline): SGHRS, YFSETQ. The length of the CDR3 is 18 residues. The junction had 12 bases not matched to a gene; V was cut back by 0 bases and J by 8 bases.